The 15 T cell receptor beta chains below come from one sample, sequenced in a study of patients and donors after allogeneic stem cell transplantation. One entry per CDR3 protein results from TCRdb running MiXCR on the RT-PCR reads. Found here are about 400,000 distinct CDR3 sequences, around 16% of them singletons; the top ten hold 7% to 7.5%. The sequenced sample consisted of blood, either unsorted or a sorted T cell fraction (not recorded which). These receptors were collected from a human donor who was either an allogeneic HSCT recipient or a stem cell or donor lymphocyte infusion donor (not recorded which). It is not recorded whose cells these are; they may come from a transplant donor.

The chain uses TRBV18 and TRBJ1-2; D is perhaps TRBD1 (6 bases). Germline V gene sequence: CDR1 KGHSH, CDR2 LQKENI. The CDR3 spans 15 residues. V gave up 3 bases and J gave up 3 bases, with 14 bases separating them. The CDR3 nucleotides are TGTGCCAGCTCACCTAGACAGGCTAATCACTATGGCTACACCTTC. It yields the protein CASSPRQANHYGYTF.

This clonotype occurred a few times. J is TRBJ1-1 and V is TRBV7-2; perhaps TRBD1 as D (5 bases). In germline, CDR1 is SGHTA, CDR2 FQGNSA. The V end was cut by 5 bases, the J end by 4 bases, with 14 bases between. The CDR3 contains 14 residues. The CDR3: CASSHAGLGTEAFF. The CDR3 coding sequence is TGTGCCAGCAGCCACGCAGGGTTGGGCACTGAAGCTTTCTTT.

This clonotype has more than one count but fewer than ten. For the CDR3, the DNA is TGCGCCAGCAGCTTGGAGGGGGGCTCAAGAGGCGAGCAGTACTTC. Its protein is CASSLEGGSRGEQYF. V and J are TRBV5-1 and TRBJ2-7; D possibly uses TRBD1 or TRBD2 (6 bases each). CDR3 size: 15 residues. CDR1 and CDR2 from the germline V gene are SGHRS and YFSETQ. Trimming took 0 bases from V and 6 from J, leaving 16 bases between them.

CDR3 DNA: TGCGCCAGCAGCCTCCCCCCTAGCGGGGGGGGCGAGCAGTTCTTC. The encoded protein is CASSLPPSGGGEQFF. The V and J genes are TRBV5-1 and TRBJ2-1; 12 positions agree with TRBD2. The CDR3 has 15 amino acids. Germline trimming cut 4 bases from V and 10 bases from J; bases unmatched to any gene: 9. Per germline, CDR1 SGHRS and CDR2 YFSETQ.

This chain links TRBV20-1 with TRBJ2-7, with D possibly being TRBD1 (7 bases). The germline gives CDR1 DFQATT, CDR2 SNEGSKA (reference sequence). Trimming stripped 5 bases from V and 7 bases from J, with 12 bases between. This CDR3 comprises 11 residues. The CDR3 loop reads CSASQGGEQYF. In nucleotides, the CDR3 is TGCAGTGCTTCCCAGGGGGGAGAGCAGTACTTC.

The V and J genes are TRBV5-6 and TRBJ1-2; 8 bases map to TRBD1. V gave up 1 base and J gave up 4 bases; unmatched junction bases: 6. The V gene's germline CDR1 is SGHDT and CDR2 YYEEEE. The CDR3 has 15 residues. CDR3 residues: CASSLTQDRAYGYTF. In DNA form, the CDR3 reads TGTGCCAGCAGCTTGACCCAGGACAGGGCCTATGGCTACACCTTC.

The chain combines TRBV6-2 or TRBV6-3 with TRBJ1-1, with D hard to call. Germline loops: CDR1 MNHEY, CDR2 SVGEGT. The CDR3 contains 13 residues. The V end was cut by 6 bases, the J end by 4 bases, with 12 bases between. The CDR3 spells CASRSQTGTEAFF. As DNA, the CDR3 is TGTGCCAGCAGAAGTCAGACGGGCACTGAAGCTTTCTTT.

The sample holds a few counts of this clonotype. The V gene is TRBV2, the J gene TRBJ1-1; D unresolved. V lost 8 bases to trimming and J lost 1 base, with 11 bases between them. The CDR3 consists of 13 residues. Germline assignment: CDR1 SNHLY and CDR2 FYNNEI. The CDR3 region is CASRTETNTEAFF. CDR3 sequence (DNA): TGTGCCAGCCGCACAGAGACGAACACTGAAGCTTTCTTT.

This clonotype has just a few counts. The genes are TRBV4-1 and TRBJ1-5; D perhaps matches TRBD1 (5 bases). CDR1 and CDR2 from the germline V gene are MGHRA and YSYEKL. CDR3 length: 14 residues. V lost 7 bases and J lost 6, with 16 bases in between. This CDR3 reads CASTTREGRQPQHF. DNA for the CDR3: TGCGCCAGCACCACCAGGGAAGGCCGTCAGCCCCAGCATTTT.

The chain joins TRBV3-1 to TRBJ1-1; no reliable D call. There are 15 residues in the CDR3. Germline values: CDR1 LGHDT, CDR2 YNNKEL (reference sequence). V was cut by 2 bases and J by 0 bases, with 10 bases left in between. The CDR3: CASSQTRIMNTEAFF. CDR3 nucleotides: TGTGCCAGCAGCCAAACCCGGATCATGAACACTGAAGCTTTCTTT.

This clonotype was found a few times. The J gene is TRBJ2-1, the V gene TRBV9, with TRBD2 matching over 13 bases. Germline V gene data show CDR1 as SGDLS and CDR2 as YYNGEE. The CDR3 is 18 amino acids. Losses at the gene ends were 4 bases for V and 5 bases for J; bases not matched to a gene: 12. This CDR3 is CASSTWETSGRPHNEQFF. The CDR3 coding sequence is TGTGCCAGCAGCACATGGGAGACTAGCGGGAGGCCACACAATGAGCAGTTCTTC.

This clonotype occurred a few times. J is TRBJ2-5 and V is TRBV11-1; 12 nucleotides align to TRBD1. J was trimmed by 3 bases and V by 1 base; bases with no gene match: 9. CDR1 and CDR2 (germline): SGHAT, FQDESV (reference sequence). This CDR3 has 18 residues. The CDR3 is CASSLGLPGQGAKETQYF. In DNA form, the CDR3 reads TGTGCCAGCAGCTTAGGATTACCGGGACAGGGGGCAAAAGAGACCCAGTACTTC.

In its sample, this clonotype was seen a few times. This chain uses TRBV3-1 with TRBJ1-5; no clear D gene. CDR1 and CDR2 (germline): LGHDT, YNNKEL (reference sequence). The CDR3 has 16 amino acids. V lost 0 bases, J lost 0 bases, and 9 bases lay in between. The CDR3 DNA reads as TGTGCCAGCAGCCAAGATTGGCCTTCTAGCAATCAGCCCCAGCATTTT. Translated, it gives CASSQDWPSSNQPQHF.

This clonotype was observed at least ten times. The chain recombines TRBV9 with TRBJ2-1, with D possibly being TRBD2 (6 bases). Trimming left V 5 bases short and J 3 bases short, with 15 bases between. Germline-derived CDR1 and CDR2 are SGDLS and YYNGEE. The CDR3 has 15 residues. The CDR3 nucleotides read TGTGCCAGCAGGGTTTGGACTACCCTCTACAATGAGCAGTTCTTC. As protein: CASRVWTTLYNEQFF.

The chain couples TRBV7-9 to TRBJ2-7, with 15 bases identical to TRBD2. This CDR3 has 16 amino acids. With 5 bases clipped from V and 7 bases from J, the junction kept 9 bases outside the gene matches. Germline V CDR1 and CDR2: SEHNR, FQNEAQ (reference sequence). CDR3: CASSRGTSGRSLEQYF. The CDR3 DNA is TGTGCCAGCAGCCGAGGGACTAGCGGGAGGTCCTTAGAGCAGTACTTC.